The T cell receptor beta chain described here comes from a study of shared clonotypes between healthy human individuals (dated by TCRdb to between 2020 and 2021). In the study overall: A few men and a couple of women, aged 18 to 49 years, made up the cohort. For each donor, CD4 naive and CD4 memory were each run on three plates, CD8 naive on two plates, and CD8 memory on one plate. To estimate repertoire size and how much clonotypes are shared between individuals, the study performed deep sequencing of blood TCR repertoires from roughly five healthy adults. To increase sequencing depth and limit assay-specific biases, different laboratories used diverse techniques to prepare libraries and sequence TCR repertoires. Per donor, leukapheresis produced somewhere between about 0.8 and 9 billion PBMCs. The paper's findings and limits, for the study overall: Because the study included a small number of donors, the genetic and exposure-history diversity represented was limited. Incomplete sequencing was indicated by rarefaction of sorted-subset datasets, despite the large sequencing depth. Pairwise subsampling indicated that sequencing depth was expected to affect the degree of clonotype sharing among donors. Sharing across four donors was observed for approximately 4.6% of naive CD4, 3% to 3.5% of naive CD8, over 2% of memory CD4, and roughly 0.43% of memory CD8 clonotypes. Naive subsets generally had larger estimated clonotype richness than memory subsets. Compared with non-shared clonotypes, clonotypes shared by all four sorted-subset donors had higher generation probabilities. Only blood was sampled, and tissue TCR repertoires likely differ from those in blood.

Comment on this clone: Its antigen is not yet known. Base qualities are missing; no much larger clone stands one base away.

TCR CDR3 regions were amplified from genomic DNA by multiplex PCR using the deep immunoSEQ assay. Genomic DNA extracted from each cell subset was distributed evenly over all wells of several immunoSEQ 96-well plates, and each plate served as one replicate. For sorted subsets, around 200 ng genomic DNA, equal to tens of thousands of T cell genomes, was loaded into each replicate PCR. The purified libraries were quantified using a Qubit 3.0 fluorometer, sized with a Bioanalyzer 2100, and then quantified again using the KAPA Library Quantification kit. Each immunoSEQ 96-well plate was sequenced on its own single-read 150-cycle Illumina NextSeq 550 flow cell. On the study's bioinformatics: Because the immunoSEQ output included only junctional sequences and no quality scores, the filtering could not be the same as the filtering used for full-length reads. Sequences were annotated with PyIR, a Python wrapper for IgBLAST v1.9, using IMGT germline references to assign V/J genes and CDR3. Reads were removed for weak V/J assignments (E-value above 1e-6), missing CDR3, stop codons, out-of-frame junctions, or ambiguous translated residues. A V3J clonotype was defined by an identical inferred V gene, J gene, and CDR3 amino acid sequence. The percentage overlap between two repertoires was calculated by dividing the number of shared unique clonotypes by the size of the smaller repertoire. RTK rarefaction, the Chao1 estimator, and Recon v2.1 estimates of unobserved clonotypes were used to assess repertoire richness. OLGA was used to compute generation probabilities for all TCRbeta clonotypes that the gDNA method yielded from a few donors. What TCRdb holds here is the immuneACCESS table cut down to in-frame rearrangements. Part of the clones is not present; checked against another copy, under half of the missing clones reflect an unresolved V gene, and the others are unexplained. From that table come the V and J calls and clone size; the DNA was used to work out D and trimming. Counted in this sample were under 600,000 clones; approximately 95% of them appeared once. The ten largest account for about 0.059% of the sample.

From the cysteine up to the phenylalanine, the CDR3 has a length of 14 residues. Only the CDR3 DNA is retained, 42 bases long and in frame from the first base. Via the germline V gene, CDR1 is MDHEN and CDR2 SYDVKM. Cut back by 3 bases and 3 bases, the V and J ends lie 12 bases apart. The donors were healthy, HIV-negative adults who had no recently reported acute infections or vaccinations. All donors were Caucasian adults living in Nashville, Tennessee, USA. CD4+ T cells were enriched by magnetic negative selection, after which naive cells were positively selected on CD45RA and the negative fraction was taken as the memory subset. After blood collection by leukapheresis, PBMCs were isolated using Ficoll-Histopaque density gradient centrifugation and then cryopreserved in the vapor phase of liquid nitrogen. Purity and quantity of every magnetically sorted T cell population were checked by analytical flow cytometry. Each sorted fraction had its genomic DNA isolated and then quantified by UV absorbance on a Nanodrop 2000c.

This TCR was sampled from a woman in her 30s in good health. Sequenced sample: naive CD4+ T cells sorted from blood. The cell subset or site label on this specimen signifies: CD45RA+ positively selected. The sequence links TRBV28 to TRBJ2-7, with the D segment identity uncertain. The CDR3 region reads CASSLGSDVYEQYF. The DNA reads TGTGCCAGCAGTTTGGGAAGCGACGTCTACGAGCAGTACTTC.